These 2 T cell receptor beta chains originate from one sample sequenced in a study of T cells in localized non-small cell lung cancer (dated by TCRdb to about 2020). Libraries were built with the immunoSEQ multiplex PCR assay. TCRdb took over this immuneACCESS table, retaining in-frame rearrangements with V and J assigned. Such tables are incomplete; in checked studies, under half of the missing clones stem from an unresolved V gene, and the remainder is unexplained. Recorded for this sample are just under 80,000 clones; 80% of them occurred a single time. The ten top clones hold more than 9% of the sample. Material: peripheral blood, obtained before any cancer treatment. The source is a female donor older than 55 with stage I lung adenocarcinoma.

Concerning this clone itself: Mismatch with germline at one junction end may stem from a read error. Other DNA sequences of this sample code for an identical CDR3. This chain connects TRBV5-1 to TRBJ1-1; tentative D call: TRBD1 (6 bases). In germline, CDR1 is SGHRS, CDR2 YFSETQ. The CDR3 sequence is 14 residues long. In nucleotides, the CDR3 is TGCGCCAGCAGCTTTCAGGGGATGAACACTGAAGCCTTCTTT. It translates to CASSFQGMNTEAFF.

The chain is built from TRBV5-6 and TRBJ1-2; no clear D gene. Trimming cost V 4 bases and J 7 bases, with 14 bases left between them. The CDR3 has 13 residues. Per germline, CDR1 SGHDT and CDR2 YYEEEE. The CDR3 region is CASSPGPRGGYTF. DNA of the CDR3: TGTGCCAGCAGCCCCGGGCCCCGCGGTGGCTACACCTTC.